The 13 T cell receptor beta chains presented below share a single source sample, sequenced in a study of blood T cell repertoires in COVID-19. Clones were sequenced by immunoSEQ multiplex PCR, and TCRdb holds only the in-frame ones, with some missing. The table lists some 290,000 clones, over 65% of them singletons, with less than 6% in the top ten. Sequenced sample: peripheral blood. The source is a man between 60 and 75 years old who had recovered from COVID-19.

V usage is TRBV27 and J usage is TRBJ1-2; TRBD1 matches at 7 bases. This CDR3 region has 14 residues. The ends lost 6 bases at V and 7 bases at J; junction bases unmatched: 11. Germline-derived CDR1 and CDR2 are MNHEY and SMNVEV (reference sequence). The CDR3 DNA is TGTGCCAGCAGGTTCCCCGGACAGGAGAGTGGCTACACCTTC. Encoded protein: CASRFPGQESGYTF.

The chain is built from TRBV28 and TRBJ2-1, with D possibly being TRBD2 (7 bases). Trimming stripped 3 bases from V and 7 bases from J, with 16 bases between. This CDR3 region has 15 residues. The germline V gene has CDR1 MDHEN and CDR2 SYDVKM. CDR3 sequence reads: CASSFSGGPLNEQFF. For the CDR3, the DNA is TGTGCCAGCAGTTTTTCCGGGGGGCCATTGAATGAGCAGTTCTTC.

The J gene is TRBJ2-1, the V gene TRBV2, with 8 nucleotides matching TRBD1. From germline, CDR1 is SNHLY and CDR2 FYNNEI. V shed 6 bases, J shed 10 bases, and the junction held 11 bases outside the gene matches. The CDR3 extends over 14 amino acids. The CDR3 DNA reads TGTGCCAGCAGGTGGGGACAGGCATTAGGGGAGCAGTTCTTC. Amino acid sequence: CASRWGQALGEQFF.

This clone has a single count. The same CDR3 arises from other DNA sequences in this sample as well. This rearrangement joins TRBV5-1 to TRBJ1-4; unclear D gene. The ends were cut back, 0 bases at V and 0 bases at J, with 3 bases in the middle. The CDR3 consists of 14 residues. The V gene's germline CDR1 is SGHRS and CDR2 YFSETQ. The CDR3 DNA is TGCGCCAGCAGCTTGGCGGCAACTAATGAAAAACTGTTTTTT. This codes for CASSLAATNEKLFF. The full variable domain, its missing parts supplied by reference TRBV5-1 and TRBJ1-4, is KAGVTQTPRYLIKTRGQQVTLSCSPISGHRSVSWYQQTPGQGLQFLFEYFSETQRNKGNFPGRFSGRQFSNSRSEMNVSTLELGDSALYLCASSLAATNEKLFFGSGTQLSVL.

Here the CDR3 DNA reads TGCGCCAGCAGCTTGAACGCGGGTTACTCACCCCTCCACTTT. It codes for CASSLNAGYSPLHF. The genes are TRBV5-1 and TRBJ1-6; D gene ambiguous. Trimming took 1 base from V and 10 from J, leaving 12 bases between them. The germline V gene has CDR1 SGHRS and CDR2 YFSETQ. The CDR3 length is 14 residues.

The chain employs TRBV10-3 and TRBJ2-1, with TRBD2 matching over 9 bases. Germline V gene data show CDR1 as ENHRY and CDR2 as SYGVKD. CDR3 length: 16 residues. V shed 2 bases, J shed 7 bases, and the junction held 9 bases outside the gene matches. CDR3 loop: CAISEGGSGRSNEQFF. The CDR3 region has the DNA TGTGCCATCAGTGAGGGGGGTAGCGGGAGATCGAATGAGCAGTTCTTC.

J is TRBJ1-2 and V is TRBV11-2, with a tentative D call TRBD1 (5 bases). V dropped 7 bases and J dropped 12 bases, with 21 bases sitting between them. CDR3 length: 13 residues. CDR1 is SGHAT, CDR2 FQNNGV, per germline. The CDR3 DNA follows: TGTGCCAGCAACCTGGCAGCCCAGGGCGGTAACACCTTC. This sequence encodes CASNLAAQGGNTF.

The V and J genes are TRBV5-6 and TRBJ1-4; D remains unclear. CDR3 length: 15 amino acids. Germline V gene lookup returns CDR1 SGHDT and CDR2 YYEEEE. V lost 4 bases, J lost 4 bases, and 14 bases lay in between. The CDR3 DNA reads TGTGCCAGCAGCATTAACGGTAGATTTAATGAAAAACTGTTTTTT. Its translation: CASSINGRFNEKLFF.

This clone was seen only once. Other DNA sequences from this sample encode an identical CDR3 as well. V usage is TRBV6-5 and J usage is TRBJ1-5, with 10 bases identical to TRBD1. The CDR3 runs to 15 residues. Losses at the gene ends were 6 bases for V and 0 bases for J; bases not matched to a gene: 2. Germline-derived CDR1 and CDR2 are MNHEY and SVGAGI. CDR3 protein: CASSRDRGSNQPQHF. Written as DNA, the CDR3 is TGTGCCAGCAGCAGGGACAGGGGTAGCAATCAGCCCCAGCATTTT.

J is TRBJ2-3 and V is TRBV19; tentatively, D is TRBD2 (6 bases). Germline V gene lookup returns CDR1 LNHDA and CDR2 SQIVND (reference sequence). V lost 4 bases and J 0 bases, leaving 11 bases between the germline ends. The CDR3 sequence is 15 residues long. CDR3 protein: CASSRSGHSTDTQYF. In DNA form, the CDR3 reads TGTGCCAGTAGTAGGAGCGGGCACAGCACAGATACGCAGTATTTT.

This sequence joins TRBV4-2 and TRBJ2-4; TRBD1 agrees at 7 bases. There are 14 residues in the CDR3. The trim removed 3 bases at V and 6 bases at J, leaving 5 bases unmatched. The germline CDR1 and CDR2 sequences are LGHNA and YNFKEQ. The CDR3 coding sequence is TGTGCCAGCAGCCAGTCGACAGGGTCAAACATTCAGTACTTC. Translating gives CASSQSTGSNIQYF.

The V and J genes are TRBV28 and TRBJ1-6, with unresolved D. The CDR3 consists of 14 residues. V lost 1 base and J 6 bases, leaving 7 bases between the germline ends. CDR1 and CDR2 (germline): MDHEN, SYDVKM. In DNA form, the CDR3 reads TGTGCCAGCAGTTTATCGTACAGTAATTCACCCCTCCACTTT. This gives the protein CASSLSYSNSPLHF.

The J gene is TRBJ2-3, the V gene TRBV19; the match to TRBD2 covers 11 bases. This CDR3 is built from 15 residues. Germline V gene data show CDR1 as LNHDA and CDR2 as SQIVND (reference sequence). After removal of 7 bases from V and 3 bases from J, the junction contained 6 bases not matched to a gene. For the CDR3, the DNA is TGTGCCAGTACCGGTAGCGGGAGGGCGACAGATACGCAGTATTTT. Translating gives CASTGSGRATDTQYF.